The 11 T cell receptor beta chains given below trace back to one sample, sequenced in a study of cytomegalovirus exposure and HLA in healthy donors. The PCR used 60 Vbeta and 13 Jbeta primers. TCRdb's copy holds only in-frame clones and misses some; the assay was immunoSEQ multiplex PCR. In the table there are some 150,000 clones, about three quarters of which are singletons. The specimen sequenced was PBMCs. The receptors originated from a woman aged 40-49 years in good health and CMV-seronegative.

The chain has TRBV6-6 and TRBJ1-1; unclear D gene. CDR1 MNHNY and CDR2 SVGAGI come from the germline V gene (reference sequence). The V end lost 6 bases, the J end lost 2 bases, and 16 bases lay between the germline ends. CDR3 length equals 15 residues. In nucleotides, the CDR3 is TGTGCCAGCAGGGAGAGGGCGGGTACAAACACTGAAGCTTTCTTT. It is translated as CASRERAGTNTEAFF.

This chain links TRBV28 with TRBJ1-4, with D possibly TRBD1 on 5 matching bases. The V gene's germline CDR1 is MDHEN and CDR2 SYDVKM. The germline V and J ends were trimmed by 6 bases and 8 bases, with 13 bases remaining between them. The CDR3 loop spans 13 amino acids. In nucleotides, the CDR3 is TGTGCCAGCAGCCCCGATGCAGGGGAAAAACTGTTTTTT. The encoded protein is CASSPDAGEKLFF.

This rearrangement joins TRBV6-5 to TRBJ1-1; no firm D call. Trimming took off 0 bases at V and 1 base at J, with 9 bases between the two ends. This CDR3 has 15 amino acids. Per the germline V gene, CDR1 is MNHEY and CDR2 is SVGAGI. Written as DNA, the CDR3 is TGTGCCAGCAGTTACTCGAACAGCCCGAACACTGAAGCTTTCTTT. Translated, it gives CASSYSNSPNTEAFF.

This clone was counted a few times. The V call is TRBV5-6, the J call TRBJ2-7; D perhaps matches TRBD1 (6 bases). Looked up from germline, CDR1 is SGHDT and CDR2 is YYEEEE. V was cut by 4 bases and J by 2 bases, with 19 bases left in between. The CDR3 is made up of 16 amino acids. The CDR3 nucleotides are TGTGCCAGCAGCCCCTCCAGGGGATTAGCCCCCTACGAGCAGTACTTC. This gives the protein CASSPSRGLAPYEQYF.

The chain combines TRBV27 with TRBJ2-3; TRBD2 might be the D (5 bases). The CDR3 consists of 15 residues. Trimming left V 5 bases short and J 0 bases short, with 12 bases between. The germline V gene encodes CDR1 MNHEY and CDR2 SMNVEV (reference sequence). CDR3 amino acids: CASSPGLLSTDTQYF. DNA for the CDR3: TGTGCCAGCAGTCCCGGACTCCTCAGCACAGATACGCAGTATTTT.

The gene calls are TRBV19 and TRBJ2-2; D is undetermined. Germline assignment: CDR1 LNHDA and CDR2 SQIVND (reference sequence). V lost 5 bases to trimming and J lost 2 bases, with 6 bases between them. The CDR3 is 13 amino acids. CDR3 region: CASSRGNTGELFF. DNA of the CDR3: TGTGCCAGTAGTCGCGGAAACACCGGGGAGCTGTTTTTT.

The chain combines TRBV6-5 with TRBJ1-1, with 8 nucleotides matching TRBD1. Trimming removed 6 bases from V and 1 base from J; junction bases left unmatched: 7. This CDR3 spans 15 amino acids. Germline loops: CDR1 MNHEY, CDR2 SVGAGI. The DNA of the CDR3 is TGTGCCAGCAGGACTCAGGGGGCTGGGAACACTGAAGCTTTCTTT. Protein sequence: CASRTQGAGNTEAFF.

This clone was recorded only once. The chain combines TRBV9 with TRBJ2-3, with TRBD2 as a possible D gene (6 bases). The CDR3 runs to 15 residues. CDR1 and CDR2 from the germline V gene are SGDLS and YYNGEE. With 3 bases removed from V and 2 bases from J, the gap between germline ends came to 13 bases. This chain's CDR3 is CASSETAGPTDTQYF. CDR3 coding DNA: TGTGCCAGCAGCGAGACTGCGGGACCCACAGATACGCAGTATTTT. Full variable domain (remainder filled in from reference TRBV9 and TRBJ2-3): DSGVTQTPKHLITATGQRVTLRCSPRSGDLSVYWYQQSLDQGLQFLIQYYNGEERAKGNILERFSAQQFPDLHSELNLSSLELGDSALYFCASSETAGPTDTQYFGPGTRLTVL.

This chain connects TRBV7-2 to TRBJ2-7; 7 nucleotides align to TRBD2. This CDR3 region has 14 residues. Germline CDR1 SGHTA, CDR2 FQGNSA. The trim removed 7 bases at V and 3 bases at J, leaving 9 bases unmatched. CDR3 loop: CASTRRLANYEQYF. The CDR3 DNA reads TGTGCCAGCACCCGACGACTAGCCAACTACGAGCAGTACTTC.

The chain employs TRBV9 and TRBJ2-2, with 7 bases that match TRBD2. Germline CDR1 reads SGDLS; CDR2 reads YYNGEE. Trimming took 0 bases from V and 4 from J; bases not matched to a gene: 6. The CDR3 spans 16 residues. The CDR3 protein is CASSVEGRVSTGELFF. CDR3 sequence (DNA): TGTGCCAGCAGCGTAGAGGGGAGGGTAAGCACCGGGGAGCTGTTTTTT.

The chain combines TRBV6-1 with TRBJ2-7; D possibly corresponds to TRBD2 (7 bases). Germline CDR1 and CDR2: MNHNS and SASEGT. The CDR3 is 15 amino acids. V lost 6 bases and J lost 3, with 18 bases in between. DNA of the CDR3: TGTGCCAGCAGCTCGGCGGGGGCCTCAATCTACGAGCAGTACTTC. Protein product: CASSSAGASIYEQYF.